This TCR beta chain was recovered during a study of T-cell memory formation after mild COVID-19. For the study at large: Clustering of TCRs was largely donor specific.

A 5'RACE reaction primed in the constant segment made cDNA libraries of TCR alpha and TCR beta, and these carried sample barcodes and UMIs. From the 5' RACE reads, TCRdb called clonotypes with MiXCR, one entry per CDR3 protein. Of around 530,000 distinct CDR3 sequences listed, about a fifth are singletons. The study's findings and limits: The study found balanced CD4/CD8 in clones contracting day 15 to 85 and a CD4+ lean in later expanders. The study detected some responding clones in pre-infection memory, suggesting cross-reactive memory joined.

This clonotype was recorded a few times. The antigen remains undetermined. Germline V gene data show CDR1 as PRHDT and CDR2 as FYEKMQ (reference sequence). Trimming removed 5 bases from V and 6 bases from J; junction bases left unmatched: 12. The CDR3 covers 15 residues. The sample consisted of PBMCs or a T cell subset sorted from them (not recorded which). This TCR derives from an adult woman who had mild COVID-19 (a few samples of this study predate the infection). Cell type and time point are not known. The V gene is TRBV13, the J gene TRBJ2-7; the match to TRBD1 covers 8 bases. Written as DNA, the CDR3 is TGTGCCAGCAGCCGAGCCCCCGGACAGGGATCCGAGCAGTACTTC. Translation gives CASSRAPGQGSEQYF.